The 30 T cell receptor beta chains given below trace back to one sample, sequenced in a study of T-cell reconstitution after alpha-beta-depleted transplantation in children. Construction of the TCRbeta library involved unique molecular identifiers. MiXCR, applied by TCRdb to the PCR reads, yields one record per CDR3 protein. Here the sample spans roughly 170,000 distinct CDR3 sequences, roughly 6.8% being singletons. Sequencing was performed on PBMCs from the stem cell graft donor, taken from the stem cell graft. Every receptor here comes from a human donor who donated a stem cell graft to a child with Wiskott-Aldrich syndrome.

In its sample, this clonotype was seen many times. The V call is TRBV15, the J call TRBJ1-1; 7 positions match TRBD1. The J segment lost 3 bases and the V segment lost 2 bases, leaving 6 bases of the junction unmatched. Germline V gene lookup returns CDR1 LNHNV and CDR2 YYDKDF (reference sequence). The CDR3 runs 15 residues. CDR3: CATSRSGGGHTEAFF. For the CDR3, the DNA is TGTGCCACCAGCAGATCAGGGGGTGGGCACACTGAAGCTTTCTTT. Complete variable domain (other parts from reference TRBV15 and TRBJ1-1): DAMVIQNPRYQVTQFGKPVTLSCSQTLNHNVMYWYQQKSSQAPKLLFHYYDKDFNNEADTPDNFQSRRPNTSFCFLDIRSPGLGDTAMYLCATSRSGGGHTEAFFGQGTRLTVV.

This clonotype was counted at least ten times. V usage is TRBV6-5 and J usage is TRBJ2-1, with 7 bases identical to TRBD2. V lost 2 bases and J lost 6; bases outside the gene matches: 10. Germline V gene sequence: CDR1 MNHEY, CDR2 SVGAGI. CDR3 length: 16 residues. The CDR3 loop reads CASSYPAGKKGNEQFF. CDR3 nucleotides: TGTGCCAGCAGTTACCCAGCGGGGAAGAAGGGCAATGAGCAGTTCTTC.

This chain links TRBV15 with TRBJ1-1; no firm D call. Trimming pared 2 bases from V and 3 bases from J, leaving 16 bases between. CDR3 size: 16 residues. Germline CDR1 and CDR2: LNHNV and YYDKDF (reference sequence). The CDR3 DNA reads as TGTGCCACCAGCAGACAAGTCGGTCGGTTTGACACTGAAGCTTTCTTT. Protein sequence: CATSRQVGRFDTEAFF.

This clonotype was detected a few times. This rearrangement joins TRBV18 to TRBJ2-3, with a tentative D call TRBD2 (6 bases). Germline-derived CDR1 and CDR2 are KGHSH and LQKENI. The CDR3 loop spans 16 amino acids. V was cut by 3 bases and J by 1 base, with 14 bases left in between. The CDR3 nucleotides are TGTGCCAGCTCACCTTCTCCGTCGGGGGGCACAGATACGCAGTATTTT. As protein: CASSPSPSGGTDTQYF.

The chain links TRBV9 to TRBJ2-7, with D hard to call. Trimming left V 4 bases short and J 6 bases short, with 20 bases between. This CDR3 has 15 amino acids. Germline V gene data show CDR1 as SGDLS and CDR2 as YYNGEE. CDR3 amino acids: CASSPLPNPKAEQYF. As DNA, the CDR3 is TGTGCCAGCAGCCCTCTCCCTAACCCGAAGGCCGAGCAGTACTTC.

This clonotype was picked up many times. The chain joins TRBV25-1 to TRBJ1-6, with 11 bases lining up with TRBD1. From germline, CDR1 is MGHDK and CDR2 SYGVNS. V gave up 8 bases and J gave up 9 bases; unmatched junction bases: 12. This CDR3 is built from 16 residues. The CDR3 reads CASSPPGTGGTSPLHF. CDR3 DNA sequence: TGTGCCAGCTCCCCCCCCGGGACAGGGGGAACTTCACCCCTCCACTTT.

There are many counts of this clonotype. V usage is TRBV5-1 and J usage is TRBJ2-7, with D perhaps matching TRBD1 (6 bases). In germline, CDR1 is SGHRS, CDR2 YFSETQ. CDR3 length: 13 residues. Trimming pared 7 bases from V and 5 bases from J, leaving 16 bases between. This CDR3 reads CASRWTASNEQYF. CDR3 bases: TGCGCCAGCCGATGGACAGCGTCCAACGAGCAGTACTTC.

The rearrangement links TRBV11-2 to TRBJ2-2; 10 bases match TRBD2. The CDR3 is made up of 18 amino acids. Trimming cost V 2 bases and J 4 bases; bases outside gene matches: 10. Germline values: CDR1 SGHAT, CDR2 FQNNGV. CDR3 amino acids: CASSLTISGRRGTGELFF. The DNA of the CDR3 is TGTGCCAGCAGCTTAACCATTAGCGGGAGGAGAGGCACCGGGGAGCTGTTTTTT.

In its sample, this clonotype was seen many times. The chain joins TRBV10-3 to TRBJ1-2, with TRBD1 identical over 8 bases. V gave up 7 bases and J gave up 8 bases; unmatched junction bases: 12. CDR1 is ENHRY, CDR2 SYGVKD, per germline. The CDR3 has 14 residues. The DNA of the CDR3 is TGTGCCATCACCACGGACAGGGAGTTCGGGGGCTACACCTTC. Encoded protein: CAITTDREFGGYTF.

In this sample, this clonotype turned up many times. This sequence joins TRBV20-1 and TRBJ2-5, with D unresolved. The CDR3 sequence is 14 residues long. Looked up from germline, CDR1 is DFQATT and CDR2 is SNEGSKA (reference sequence). V was clipped by 5 bases and J by 0 bases, with 13 bases between them. In DNA form, the CDR3 reads TGCAGTGCTTTTCCATCACTACACCAAGAGACCCAGTACTTC. The encoded protein is CSAFPSLHQETQYF.

This clonotype was detected many times. The rearrangement joins TRBV29-1 to TRBJ2-6; D is perhaps TRBD1 (6 bases). Per the germline V gene, CDR1 is SQVTM and CDR2 is ANQGSEA. This CDR3 is 17 amino acids long. V dropped 6 bases and J dropped 2 bases, with 20 bases sitting between them. The CDR3 region is CSVSGTNERAGANVLTF. CDR3 DNA: TGCAGCGTCTCCGGGACAAATGAGAGGGCTGGGGCCAACGTCCTGACTTTC. The variable domain in full, with the rest retrieved from reference TRBV29-1 and TRBJ2-6, is SAVISQKPSRDICQRGTSLTIQCQVDSQVTMMFWYRQQPGQSLTLIATANQGSEATYESGFVIDKFPISRPNLTFSTLTVSNMSPEDSSIYLCSVSGTNERAGANVLTFGAGSRLTVL.

The rearrangement joins TRBV7-9 to TRBJ2-5; D possibly corresponds to TRBD2 (5 bases). V was shortened by 3 bases and J by 4 bases, with 12 bases between the two germline ends. Germline-derived CDR1 and CDR2 are SEHNR and FQNEAQ (reference sequence). The CDR3 is 14 amino acids. The CDR3: CASSLGLATETQYF. The CDR3 DNA sequence: TGTGCCAGCAGCTTGGGTTTAGCGACAGAGACCCAGTACTTC.

This clonotype has at least ten counts. V gene TRBV6-1 combines with J gene TRBJ1-2; TRBD1 might be the D (5 bases). In germline, CDR1 is MNHNS, CDR2 SASEGT. Trimming left V 4 bases short and J 3 bases short, with 15 bases between. This CDR3 has 15 amino acids. The DNA of the CDR3 is TGTGCCAGCAGTGGTTCATACGGGGGTCACTATGGCTACACCTTC. Protein: CASSGSYGGHYGYTF.

There are many counts of this clonotype. The V gene is TRBV30, the J gene TRBJ2-7; D is ambiguous. The CDR3 covers 11 residues. Per germline, CDR1 GTSNPN and CDR2 SVGIG (reference sequence). The V end lost 1 base, the J end lost 4 bases, and 5 bases lay between the germline ends. This CDR3 reads CAWSAVYEQYF. The DNA of the CDR3 is TGTGCCTGGAGTGCAGTATACGAGCAGTACTTC.

This clonotype was seen only a few times. The V gene is TRBV11-2, the J gene TRBJ1-6; D remains unclear. V dropped 5 bases and J dropped 4 bases, with 21 bases sitting between them. The germline V gene encodes CDR1 SGHAT and CDR2 FQNNGV. The CDR3 extends over 18 amino acids. The CDR3 DNA is TGTGCCAGCAGCCCCCCATCGGGCCCACCCGCATATAATTCACCCCTCCACTTT. This sequence encodes CASSPPSGPPAYNSPLHF.

This clonotype was detected ten times or more. The chain recombines TRBV4-1 with TRBJ2-7, with a possible D match to TRBD2 (6 bases). From germline, CDR1 is MGHRA and CDR2 YSYEKL. Trimming stripped 1 base from V and 5 bases from J, with 15 bases between. CDR3 length: 15 amino acids. The CDR3 bases are TGCGCCAGCAGCCAAGCATTTCGCGGGATGGACGAGCAGTACTTC. It encodes CASSQAFRGMDEQYF.

This clonotype was counted ten times or more. The chain couples TRBV12-3 or TRBV12-4 to TRBJ2-1; unclear D gene. The CDR3 extends over 15 amino acids. With 4 bases removed from V and 0 bases from J, the gap between germline ends came to 10 bases. As DNA, the CDR3 is TGTGCCAGCAGTTACTACACGACCTCCTACAATGAGCAGTTCTTC. This codes for CASSYYTTSYNEQFF.

This clonotype occurred many times. The chain has TRBV11-2 and TRBJ1-1; 7 bases are shared with TRBD1. Germline trimming cut 5 bases from V and 4 bases from J; bases unmatched to any gene: 13. Germline V gene data show CDR1 as SGHAT and CDR2 as FQNNGV. This CDR3 has 16 residues. This CDR3 is CASSHLQGWFGTEAFF. As DNA, the CDR3 is TGTGCCAGCAGCCATTTACAGGGGTGGTTTGGCACTGAAGCTTTCTTT.

This clonotype was observed at least ten times. This sequence joins TRBV9 and TRBJ2-1; D is perhaps TRBD1 or TRBD2 (5 bases each). V was shortened by 4 bases and J by 5 bases, with 10 bases between the two germline ends. The germline CDR1 and CDR2 sequences are SGDLS and YYNGEE. CDR3 length: 13 amino acids. CDR3 loop: CASSPGAHNEQFF. The CDR3, as DNA: TGTGCCAGCAGCCCCGGGGCCCACAATGAGCAGTTCTTC. Filled out from reference TRBV9 and TRBJ2-1, the complete variable domain reads DSGVTQTPKHLITATGQRVTLRCSPRSGDLSVYWYQQSLDQGLQFLIQYYNGEERAKGNILERFSAQQFPDLHSELNLSSLELGDSALYFCASSPGAHNEQFFGPGTRLTVL.

The chain employs TRBV20-1 and TRBJ2-5; unclear D gene. The V end was cut by 1 base, the J end by 2 bases, with 14 bases between. The germline V gene has CDR1 DFQATT and CDR2 SNEGSKA (reference sequence). This CDR3 is 15 amino acids long. The CDR3 nucleotides are TGCAGTGCTAGAGGACCGACTTCGATTCAAGAGACCCAGTACTTC. Protein product: CSARGPTSIQETQYF.

This clonotype turned up a few times. The J gene is TRBJ1-2, the V gene TRBV20-1; 7 bases map to TRBD1. Germline V gene data show CDR1 as DFQATT and CDR2 as SNEGSKA (reference sequence). This CDR3 has 13 residues. The ends lost 6 bases at V and 7 bases at J; junction bases unmatched: 11. CDR3 loop: CSATRGDFVGYTF. CDR3 nucleotides: TGCAGTGCAACCAGGGGGGATTTTGTTGGCTACACCTTC.

This clonotype came up many times. The J gene is TRBJ2-1, the V gene TRBV7-6; 8 bases match TRBD2. The germline V gene has CDR1 SGHVS and CDR2 FNYEAQ. The CDR3 has 18 amino acids. The J segment lost 6 bases and the V segment lost 1 base, leaving 14 bases of the junction unmatched. The CDR3 spells CASSLGFSTSGSGNEQFF. In DNA form, the CDR3 reads TGTGCCAGCAGCTTAGGTTTCTCCACCAGCGGGAGTGGCAATGAGCAGTTCTTC.

A note on this clonotype: Being one base from a much bigger clone, this may be a read error. The chain recombines TRBV7-2 with TRBJ2-1, with TRBD2 matching over 10 bases. Losses at the gene ends were 4 bases for V and 1 base for J; bases not matched to a gene: 1. The germline V gene has CDR1 SGHTA and CDR2 FQGNSA. This CDR3 spans 15 amino acids. CDR3 residues: CASSSSGRSYNEQFF. CDR3 DNA: TGTGCCAGCAGCTCTAGCGGGAGATCCTACAATGAGCAGTTCTTC.

This clonotype was recorded a few times. The rearrangement joins TRBV5-1 to TRBJ1-1, with D unresolved. V lost 0 bases and J 0 bases, leaving 15 bases between the germline ends. The CDR3 length is 17 residues. Germline V gives CDR1 SGHRS, CDR2 YFSETQ. The CDR3 loop reads CASSLGGNPGMNTEAFF. The DNA for the CDR3 is TGCGCCAGCAGCTTGGGAGGCAATCCGGGGATGAACACTGAAGCTTTCTTT.

This clonotype showed up many times. The chain recombines TRBV20-1 with TRBJ1-6; no firm D call. Trimming pared 0 bases from V and 10 bases from J, leaving 4 bases between. This CDR3 contains 11 residues. Germline assignment: CDR1 DFQATT and CDR2 SNEGSKA (reference sequence). In DNA, the CDR3 is TGCAGTGCTAGAGATAGGTCACCCCTCCACTTT. Amino acids: CSARDRSPLHF.

This clonotype has a count of ten or more. CDR3: CAISEFHRGTDQPQHF. Here the CDR3 DNA reads TGTGCCATCAGTGAGTTCCACAGGGGTACGGATCAGCCCCAGCATTTT. The V call is TRBV10-3, the J call TRBJ1-5; TRBD1 matches at 7 bases. The ends lost 1 base at V and 5 bases at J; junction bases unmatched: 8. The germline gives CDR1 ENHRY, CDR2 SYGVKD. This CDR3 region has 16 residues.

This clonotype was recorded at least ten times. CDR3 coding DNA: TGCGCCAGCAGCCAACTGGGACAGGACTCCTACGAGCAGTACTTC. This sequence encodes CASSQLGQDSYEQYF. This chain links TRBV4-1 with TRBJ2-7; TRBD1 agrees at 8 bases. The CDR3 runs to 15 residues. Germline CDR1 reads MGHRA; CDR2 reads YSYEKL. J lost 0 bases, V lost 2 bases, and 3 bases had no gene match.

There are many counts of this clonotype. The J gene is TRBJ2-5, the V gene TRBV5-1; no firm D call. The CDR3 is 13 residues long. Germline V gene data show CDR1 as SGHRS and CDR2 as YFSETQ. Trimming removed 2 bases at V and 4 bases at J, with 9 bases between. The CDR3 region has the DNA TGCGCCAGCAGCTTTTATCAGCGAGAGACCCAGTACTTC. Its protein is CASSFYQRETQYF.

This clonotype was detected ten times or more. V gene TRBV6-5 combines with J gene TRBJ2-2; D is possibly TRBD1 (6 bases). Germline loops: CDR1 MNHEY, CDR2 SVGAGI. The CDR3 extends over 19 amino acids. V gave up 4 bases and J gave up 5 bases, with 26 bases separating them. In DNA, the CDR3 is TGTGCCAGCAGTTCCGCCAGGGGTGTCTTCACACAAACGACCGGGGAGCTGTTTTTT. Encoded protein: CASSSARGVFTQTTGELFF.

This clonotype was seen a handful of times. The chain joins TRBV5-1 to TRBJ2-1; 7 bases match TRBD1. After removal of 4 bases from V and 3 bases from J, the junction contained 7 bases not matched to a gene. Germline V lookup: CDR1 SGHRS, CDR2 YFSETQ. The CDR3 is made up of 15 amino acids. DNA of the CDR3: TGCGCCAGCAGCAAAACCGGGACAGACTACAATGAGCAGTTCTTC. Amino acid sequence: CASSKTGTDYNEQFF.